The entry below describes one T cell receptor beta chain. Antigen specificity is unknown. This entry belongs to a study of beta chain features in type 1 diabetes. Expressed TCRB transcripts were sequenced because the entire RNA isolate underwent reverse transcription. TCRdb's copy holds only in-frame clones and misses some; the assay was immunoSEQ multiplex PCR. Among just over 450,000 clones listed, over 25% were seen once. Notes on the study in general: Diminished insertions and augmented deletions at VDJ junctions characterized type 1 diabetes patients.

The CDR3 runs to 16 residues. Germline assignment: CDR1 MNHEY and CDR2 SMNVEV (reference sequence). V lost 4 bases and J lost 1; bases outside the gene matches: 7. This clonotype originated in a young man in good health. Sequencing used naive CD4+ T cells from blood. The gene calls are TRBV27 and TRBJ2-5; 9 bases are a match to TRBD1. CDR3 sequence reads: CASSSTGTGFQETQYF. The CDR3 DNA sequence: TGTGCCAGCAGTTCCACCGGGACAGGGTTCCAAGAGACCCAGTACTTC.